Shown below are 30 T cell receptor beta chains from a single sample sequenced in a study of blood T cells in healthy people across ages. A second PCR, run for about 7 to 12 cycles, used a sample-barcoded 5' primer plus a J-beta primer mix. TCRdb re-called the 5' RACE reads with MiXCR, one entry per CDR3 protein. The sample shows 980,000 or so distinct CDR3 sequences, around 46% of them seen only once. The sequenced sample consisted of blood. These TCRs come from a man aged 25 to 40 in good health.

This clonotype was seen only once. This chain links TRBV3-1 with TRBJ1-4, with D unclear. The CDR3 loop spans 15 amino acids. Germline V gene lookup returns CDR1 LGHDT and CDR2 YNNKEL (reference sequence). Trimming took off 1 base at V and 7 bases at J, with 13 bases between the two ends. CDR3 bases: TGTGCCAGCAGCCAAGCTTCGGGGTCGACTGAAAAACTGTTTTTT. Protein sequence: CASSQASGSTEKLFF.

DNA of the CDR3: TGTGCCAGCAGTGAAGATTATAAAGCTTTCTTT. Protein product: CASSEDYKAFF. The gene calls are TRBV2 and TRBJ1-1, with D unclear. In germline, CDR1 is SNHLY, CDR2 FYNNEI. CDR3 length equals 11 residues. With 1 base removed from V and 9 bases from J, the gap between germline ends came to 6 bases. The variable domain in full, with the rest retrieved from reference TRBV2 and TRBJ1-1, is EPEVTQTPSHQVTQMGQEVILRCVPISNHLYFYWYRQILGQKVEFLVSFYNNEISEKSEIFDDQFSVERPDGSNFTLKIRSTKLEDSAMYFCASSEDYKAFFGQGTRLTVV.

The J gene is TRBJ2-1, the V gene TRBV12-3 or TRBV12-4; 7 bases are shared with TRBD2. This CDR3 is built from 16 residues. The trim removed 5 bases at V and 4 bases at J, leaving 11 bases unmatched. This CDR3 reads CASSIRAAAGYNEQFF. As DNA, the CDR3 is TGTGCCAGCAGTATACGGGCCGCAGCGGGGTACAATGAGCAGTTCTTC.

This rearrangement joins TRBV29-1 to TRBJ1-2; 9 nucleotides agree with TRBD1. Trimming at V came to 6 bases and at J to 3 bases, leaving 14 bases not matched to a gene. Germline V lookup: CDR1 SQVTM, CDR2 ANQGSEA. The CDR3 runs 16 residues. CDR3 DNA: TGCAGCGTCGTTCCTGAAGGACAGGGGTTCGACTATGGCTACACCTTC. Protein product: CSVVPEGQGFDYGYTF.

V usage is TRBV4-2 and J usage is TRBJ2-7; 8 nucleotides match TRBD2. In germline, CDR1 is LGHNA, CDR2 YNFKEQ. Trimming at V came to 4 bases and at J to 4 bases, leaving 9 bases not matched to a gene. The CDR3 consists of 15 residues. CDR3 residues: CASSRYAGGSYEQYF. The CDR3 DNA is TGTGCCAGCAGCCGTTATGCGGGGGGCTCTTACGAGCAGTACTTC.

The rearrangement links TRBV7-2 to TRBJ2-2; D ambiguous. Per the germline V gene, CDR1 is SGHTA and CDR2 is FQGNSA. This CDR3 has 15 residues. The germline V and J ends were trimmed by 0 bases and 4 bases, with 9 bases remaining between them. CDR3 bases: TGTGCCAGCAGCTTAGCGATGGAGCGCACCGGGGAGCTGTTTTTT. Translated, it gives CASSLAMERTGELFF.

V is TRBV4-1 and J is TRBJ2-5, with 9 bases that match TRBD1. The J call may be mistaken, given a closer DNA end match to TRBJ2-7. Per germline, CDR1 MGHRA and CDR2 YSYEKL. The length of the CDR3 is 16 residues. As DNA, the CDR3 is TGCGCCAGCAGCCAACAGGGCACAGGGGGCCGATACGAGCAGTACTTC. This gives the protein CASSQQGTGGRYEQYF.

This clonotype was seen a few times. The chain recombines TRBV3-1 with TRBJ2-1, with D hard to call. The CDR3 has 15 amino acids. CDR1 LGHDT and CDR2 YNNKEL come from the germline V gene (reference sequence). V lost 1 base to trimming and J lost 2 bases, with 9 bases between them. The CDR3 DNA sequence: TGTGCCAGCAGCCAAGGGTATCATCCCTACAATGAGCAGTTCTTC. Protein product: CASSQGYHPYNEQFF.

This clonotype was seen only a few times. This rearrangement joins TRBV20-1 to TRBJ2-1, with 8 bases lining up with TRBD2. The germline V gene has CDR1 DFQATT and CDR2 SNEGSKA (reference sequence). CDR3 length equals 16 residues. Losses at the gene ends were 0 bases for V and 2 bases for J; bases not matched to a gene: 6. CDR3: CSARDPETSAYNEQFF. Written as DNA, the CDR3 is TGCAGTGCTAGAGATCCCGAGACTAGCGCCTACAATGAGCAGTTCTTC.

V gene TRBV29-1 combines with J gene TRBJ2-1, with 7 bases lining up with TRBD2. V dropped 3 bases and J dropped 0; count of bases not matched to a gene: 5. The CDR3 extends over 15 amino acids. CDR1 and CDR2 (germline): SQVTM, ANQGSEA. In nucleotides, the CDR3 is TGCAGCGTTGACAGGCGGGGGAGCTCCTACAATGAGCAGTTCTTC. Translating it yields CSVDRRGSSYNEQFF.

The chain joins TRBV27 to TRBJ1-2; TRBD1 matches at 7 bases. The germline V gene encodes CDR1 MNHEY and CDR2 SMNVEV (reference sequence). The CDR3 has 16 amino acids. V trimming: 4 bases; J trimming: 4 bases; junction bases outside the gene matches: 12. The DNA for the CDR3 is TGTGCCAGCAGTTCGCTCGGGACAGAAAAGATCTATGGCTACACCTTC. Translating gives CASSSLGTEKIYGYTF.

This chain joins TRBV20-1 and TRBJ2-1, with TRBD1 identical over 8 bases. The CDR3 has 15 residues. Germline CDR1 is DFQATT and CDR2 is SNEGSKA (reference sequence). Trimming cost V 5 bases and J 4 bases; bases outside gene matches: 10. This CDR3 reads CSASHRGTGYNEQFF. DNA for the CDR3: TGCAGTGCTTCTCACAGGGGGACGGGGTACAATGAGCAGTTCTTC.

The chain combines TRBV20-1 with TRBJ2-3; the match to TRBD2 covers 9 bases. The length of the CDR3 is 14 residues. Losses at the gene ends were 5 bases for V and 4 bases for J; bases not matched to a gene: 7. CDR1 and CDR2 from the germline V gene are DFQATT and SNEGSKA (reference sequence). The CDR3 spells CSAPFAGGADTQYF. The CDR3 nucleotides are TGCAGTGCTCCCTTCGCGGGGGGGGCAGATACGCAGTATTTT.

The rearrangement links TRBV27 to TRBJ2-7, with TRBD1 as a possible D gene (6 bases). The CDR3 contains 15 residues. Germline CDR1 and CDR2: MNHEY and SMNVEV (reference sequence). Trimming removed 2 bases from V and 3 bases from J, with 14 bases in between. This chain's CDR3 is CASSLQGQVGYEQYF. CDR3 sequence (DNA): TGTGCCAGCAGTTTACAGGGACAAGTAGGCTACGAGCAGTACTTC.

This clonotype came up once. The CDR3 DNA sequence: TGCGCCAGCAGCCATTCAGGGGACGGCTACACCTTC. Translating gives CASSHSGDGYTF. J is TRBJ1-2 and V is TRBV4-3, with D perhaps TRBD1 (6 bases). Trimming pared 3 bases from V and 8 bases from J, leaving 10 bases between. The germline V gene has CDR1 LGHNA and CDR2 YSLEER. The CDR3 has 12 amino acids.

CDR3 region: CASSFSPTGNYGYTF. In nucleotides, the CDR3 is TGTGCCAGCAGTTTCTCCCCGACAGGGAACTATGGCTACACCTTC. The chain has TRBV27 and TRBJ1-2, with 7 bases matching TRBD1. This CDR3 comprises 15 residues. Germline trimming cut 3 bases from V and 2 bases from J; bases unmatched to any gene: 6. CDR1 is MNHEY, CDR2 SMNVEV, per germline (reference sequence).

The CDR3 coding sequence is TGCAGCGTCTTATGGGTAGTGCAGTACTTC. Translation gives CSVLWVVQYF. The chain couples TRBV29-1 to TRBJ2-5; D is unresolved. Germline CDR1 and CDR2: SQVTM and ANQGSEA. With 6 bases removed from V and 11 bases from J, the gap between germline ends came to 13 bases. This CDR3 region has 10 residues.

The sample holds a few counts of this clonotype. CDR3 nucleotide sequence: TGTGCCAGCAGCTTAGACATTAGCGGGGGGTACAATGAGCAGTTCTTC. Amino acid sequence: CASSLDISGGYNEQFF. The V and J genes are TRBV7-2 and TRBJ2-1; 10 nucleotides align to TRBD2. Germline-derived CDR1 and CDR2 are SGHTA and FQGNSA. V trimming: 1 base; J trimming: 4 bases; junction bases outside the gene matches: 4. CDR3 length: 16 amino acids. Together with reference TRBV7-2 and TRBJ2-1, the CDR3 gives the full variable domain: GAGVSQSPSNKVTEKGKDVELRCDPISGHTALYWYRQSLGQGLEFLIYFQGNSAPDKSGLPSDRFSAERTGGSVSTLTIQRTQQEDSAVYLCASSLDISGGYNEQFFGPGTRLTVL.

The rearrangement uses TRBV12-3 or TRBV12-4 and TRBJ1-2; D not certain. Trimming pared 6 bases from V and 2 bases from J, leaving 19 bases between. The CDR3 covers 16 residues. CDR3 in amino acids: CASRASGDATNYGYTF. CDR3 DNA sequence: TGTGCCAGCAGAGCCTCCGGCGACGCCACGAACTATGGCTACACCTTC.

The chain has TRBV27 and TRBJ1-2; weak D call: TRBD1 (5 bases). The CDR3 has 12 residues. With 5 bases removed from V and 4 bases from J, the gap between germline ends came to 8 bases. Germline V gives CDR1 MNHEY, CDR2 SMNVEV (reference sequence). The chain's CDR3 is CASSGDGYGYTF. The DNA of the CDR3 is TGTGCCAGCAGTGGGGACGGCTATGGCTACACCTTC.

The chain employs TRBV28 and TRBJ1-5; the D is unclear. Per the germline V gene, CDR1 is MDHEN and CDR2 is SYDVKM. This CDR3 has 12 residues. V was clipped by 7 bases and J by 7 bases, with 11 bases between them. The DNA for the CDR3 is TGTGCCAGCATCGCGGTGGGGCAGCCCCAGCATTTT. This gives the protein CASIAVGQPQHF.

The CDR3 spells CASSEQGDGENSPLHF. The CDR3 region has the DNA TGTGCCAGCAGTGAGCAGGGCGATGGTGAGAATTCACCCCTCCACTTT. The V gene is TRBV25-1, the J gene TRBJ1-6, with a tentative D call TRBD1 (5 bases). Trimming pared 3 bases from V and 7 bases from J, leaving 16 bases between. CDR3 size: 16 residues. Germline V lookup: CDR1 MGHDK, CDR2 SYGVNS.

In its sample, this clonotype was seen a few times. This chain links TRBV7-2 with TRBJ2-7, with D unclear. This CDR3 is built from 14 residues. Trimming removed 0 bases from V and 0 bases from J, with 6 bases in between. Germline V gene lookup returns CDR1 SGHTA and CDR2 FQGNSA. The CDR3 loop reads CASSLARNSYEQYF. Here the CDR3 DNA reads TGTGCCAGCAGCTTAGCGCGGAACTCCTACGAGCAGTACTTC.

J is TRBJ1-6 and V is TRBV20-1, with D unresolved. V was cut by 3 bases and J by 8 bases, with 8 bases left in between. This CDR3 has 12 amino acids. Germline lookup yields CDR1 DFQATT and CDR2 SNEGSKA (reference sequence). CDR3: CSASTYYSPLHF. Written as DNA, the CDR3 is TGCAGTGCTAGCACATACTATTCACCCCTCCACTTT.

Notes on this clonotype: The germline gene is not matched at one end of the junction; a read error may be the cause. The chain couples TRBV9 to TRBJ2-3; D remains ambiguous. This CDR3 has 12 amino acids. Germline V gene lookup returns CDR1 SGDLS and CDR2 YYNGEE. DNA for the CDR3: TGTGCCAGCGGCGTAGAGGCAGATACGCAGTATTTT. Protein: CASGVEADTQYF.

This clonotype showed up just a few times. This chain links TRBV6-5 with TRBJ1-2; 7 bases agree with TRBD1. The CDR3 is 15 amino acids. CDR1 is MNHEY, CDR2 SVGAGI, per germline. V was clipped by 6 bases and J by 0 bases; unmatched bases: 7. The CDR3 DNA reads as TGTGCCAGCAGCCAGGGACAGTTAGCTAACTATGGCTACACCTTC. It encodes CASSQGQLANYGYTF.

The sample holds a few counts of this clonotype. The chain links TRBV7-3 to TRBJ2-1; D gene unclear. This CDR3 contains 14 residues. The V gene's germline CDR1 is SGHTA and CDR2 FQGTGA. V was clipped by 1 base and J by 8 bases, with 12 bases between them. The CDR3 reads CASSLNEDGYEQFF. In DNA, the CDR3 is TGTGCCAGCAGCTTAAATGAAGACGGCTATGAGCAGTTCTTC.

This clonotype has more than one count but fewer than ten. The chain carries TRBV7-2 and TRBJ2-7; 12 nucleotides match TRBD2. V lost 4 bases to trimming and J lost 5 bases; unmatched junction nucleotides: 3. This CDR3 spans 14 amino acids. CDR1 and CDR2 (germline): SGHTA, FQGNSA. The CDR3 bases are TGTGCCAGCAGCTCCGGACTAGCGGGGAACGAGCAGTACTTC. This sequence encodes CASSSGLAGNEQYF.

In nucleotides, the CDR3 is TGTGCCTGGAGTGCCTCCGGGACTGCAGATACGCAGTATTTT. Amino acids: CAWSASGTADTQYF. This sequence joins TRBV30 and TRBJ2-3; TRBD2 might be the D (6 bases). V shed 1 base and J shed 4 bases, with 12 bases lying between them. Germline CDR1 reads GTSNPN; CDR2 reads SVGIG (reference sequence). The CDR3 contains 14 residues.

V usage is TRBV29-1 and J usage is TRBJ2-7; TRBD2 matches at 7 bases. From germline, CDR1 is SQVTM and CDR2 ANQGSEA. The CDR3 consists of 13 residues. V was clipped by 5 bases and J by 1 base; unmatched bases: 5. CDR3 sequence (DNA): TGCAGCGTTTCGGCTAGCGGTTCCTACGAGCAGTACTTC. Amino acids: CSVSASGSYEQYF.